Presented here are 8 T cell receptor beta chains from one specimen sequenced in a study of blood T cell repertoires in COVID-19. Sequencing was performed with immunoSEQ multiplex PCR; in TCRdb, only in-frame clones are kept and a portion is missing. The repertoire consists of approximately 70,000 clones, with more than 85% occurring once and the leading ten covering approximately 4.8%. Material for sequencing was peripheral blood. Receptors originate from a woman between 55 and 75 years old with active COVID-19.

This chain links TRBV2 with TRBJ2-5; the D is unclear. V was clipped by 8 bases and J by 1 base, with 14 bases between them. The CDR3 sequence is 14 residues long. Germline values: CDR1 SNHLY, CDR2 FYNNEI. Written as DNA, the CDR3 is TGTGCCAGCTTATATGCCGGAGCCCAAGAGACCCAGTACTTC. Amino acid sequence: CASLYAGAQETQYF.

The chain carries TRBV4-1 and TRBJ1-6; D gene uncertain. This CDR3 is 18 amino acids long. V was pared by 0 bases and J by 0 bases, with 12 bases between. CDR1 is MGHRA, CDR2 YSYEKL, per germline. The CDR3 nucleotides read TGCGCCAGCAGCCAAGAATCAGGCGTTAGCTCCTATAATTCACCCCTCCACTTT. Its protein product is CASSQESGVSSYNSPLHF.

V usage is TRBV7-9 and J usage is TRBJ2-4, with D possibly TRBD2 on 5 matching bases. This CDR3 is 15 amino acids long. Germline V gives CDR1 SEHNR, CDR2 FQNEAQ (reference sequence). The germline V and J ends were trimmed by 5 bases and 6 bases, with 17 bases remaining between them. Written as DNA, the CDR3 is TGTGCCAGCAGCCCCGTCGAGGGTATCGGAAACATTCAGTACTTC. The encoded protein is CASSPVEGIGNIQYF.

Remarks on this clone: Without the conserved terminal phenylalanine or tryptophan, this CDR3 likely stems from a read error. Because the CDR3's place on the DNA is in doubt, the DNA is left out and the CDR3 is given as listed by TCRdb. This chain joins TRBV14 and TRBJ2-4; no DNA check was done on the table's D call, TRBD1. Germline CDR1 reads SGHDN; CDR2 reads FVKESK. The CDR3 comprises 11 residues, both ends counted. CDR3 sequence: CASQTADRGGC.

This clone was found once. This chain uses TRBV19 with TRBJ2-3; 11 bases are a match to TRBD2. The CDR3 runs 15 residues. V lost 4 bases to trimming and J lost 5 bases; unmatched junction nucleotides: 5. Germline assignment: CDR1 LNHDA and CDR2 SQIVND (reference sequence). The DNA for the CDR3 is TGTGCCAGTAGTAGGTCTAGCGGGAGGTTAGATACGCAGTATTTT. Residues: CASSRSSGRLDTQYF.

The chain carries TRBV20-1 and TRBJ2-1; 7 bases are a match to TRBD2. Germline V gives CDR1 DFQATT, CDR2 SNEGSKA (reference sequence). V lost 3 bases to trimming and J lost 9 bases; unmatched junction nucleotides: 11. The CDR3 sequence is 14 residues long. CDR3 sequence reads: CSASHGRKGSEQFF. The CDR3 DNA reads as TGCAGTGCTAGTCACGGGAGGAAAGGGAGTGAGCAGTTCTTC.

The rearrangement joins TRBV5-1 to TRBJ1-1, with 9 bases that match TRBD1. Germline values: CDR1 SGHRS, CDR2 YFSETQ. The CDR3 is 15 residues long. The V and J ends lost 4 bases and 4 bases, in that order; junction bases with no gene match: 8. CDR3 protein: CASSGPDRGGTEAFF. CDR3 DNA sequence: TGCGCCAGCAGCGGCCCGGACAGGGGTGGCACTGAAGCTTTCTTT. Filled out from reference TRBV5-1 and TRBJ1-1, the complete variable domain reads KAGVTQTPRYLIKTRGQQVTLSCSPISGHRSVSWYQQTPGQGLQFLFEYFSETQRNKGNFPGRFSGRQFSNSRSEMNVSTLELGDSALYLCASSGPDRGGTEAFFGQGTRLTVV.

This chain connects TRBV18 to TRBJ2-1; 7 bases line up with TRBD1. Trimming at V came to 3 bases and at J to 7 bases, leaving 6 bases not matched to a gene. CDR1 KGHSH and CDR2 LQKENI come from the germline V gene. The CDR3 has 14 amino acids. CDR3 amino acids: CASSPQTGYNEQFF. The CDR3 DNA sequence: TGTGCCAGCTCACCTCAGACAGGGTATAATGAGCAGTTCTTC.